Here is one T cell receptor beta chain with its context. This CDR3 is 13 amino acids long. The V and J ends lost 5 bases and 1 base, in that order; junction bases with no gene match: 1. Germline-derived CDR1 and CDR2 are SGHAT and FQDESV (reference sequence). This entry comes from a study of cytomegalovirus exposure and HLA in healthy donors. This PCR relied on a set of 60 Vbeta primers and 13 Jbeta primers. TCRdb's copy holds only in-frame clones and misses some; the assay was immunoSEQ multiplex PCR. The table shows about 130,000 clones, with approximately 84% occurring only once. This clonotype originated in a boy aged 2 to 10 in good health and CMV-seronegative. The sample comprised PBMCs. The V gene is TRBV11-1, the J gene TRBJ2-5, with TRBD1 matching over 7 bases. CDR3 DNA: TGTGCCAGCAGCCCAGGGGGCCAAGAGACCCAGTACTTC. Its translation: CASSPGGQETQYF. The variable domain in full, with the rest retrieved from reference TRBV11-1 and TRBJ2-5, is EAEVAQSPRYKITEKSQAVAFWCDPISGHATLYWYRQILGQGPELLVQFQDESVVDDSQLPKDRFSAERLKGVDSTLKIQPAELGDSAMYLCASSPGGQETQYFGPGTRLLVL.